The 13 T cell receptor beta chains in this list originate from one sample, sequenced in a study of Ad26.COV2.S vaccination and SARS-CoV-2 variants. Treatment specified: roughly 19 received Ad26.COV2.S at low or high dose, single or two shots; five or six received placebo; per-sample allocation not given. Each sample was drawn 63 days after the first injection (of vaccine or placebo). The assay was immunoSEQ multiplex PCR, and TCRdb's table has in-frame clones only and misses some. There are roughly 680,000 clones in the sample; 89% occur only once, and about 1.5% lies in the top ten. This sample comprised peripheral blood, obtained in a trial of Ad26.COV2.S vaccine versus placebo. These receptors were collected from a person between 18 and 59 years old who received the Ad26.COV2.S COVID-19 vaccine or a placebo.

The genes are TRBV10-2 and TRBJ2-1, with D perhaps TRBD1 (6 bases). V lost 4 bases to trimming and J lost 15 bases, with 19 bases between them. CDR3 length equals 13 residues. Germline V CDR1 and CDR2: WSHSY, SAAADI. The CDR3 nucleotides read TGCGCCAGCAGTGTGGACAGAGACGGAAGGCGGTTCTTC. It yields the protein CASSVDRDGRRFF.

CDR3 DNA sequence: TGTGCCAGCAGCTTACCTACTAGCGACGAGCAGTACTTC. Translation gives CASSLPTSDEQYF. The rearrangement uses TRBV5-4 and TRBJ2-7, with TRBD2 matching 7 bases. Germline V CDR1 and CDR2: SGHNT, YYREEE (reference sequence). The CDR3 contains 13 residues. V lost 2 bases to trimming and J lost 5 bases; unmatched junction nucleotides: 4.

The V gene is TRBV6-5, the J gene TRBJ1-6, with 7 bases fitting TRBD1. The CDR3 sequence is 14 residues long. V gave up 5 bases and J gave up 8 bases; unmatched junction bases: 6. The germline CDR1 and CDR2 sequences are MNHEY and SVGAGI. The CDR3 DNA reads TGTGCCAGCAGTCAGACAGGGTTATATTCACCCCTCCACTTT. Amino acids: CASSQTGLYSPLHF.

This rearrangement joins TRBV4-3 to TRBJ1-5; the D is unclear. V was shortened by 1 base and J by 7 bases, with 11 bases between the two germline ends. Germline assignment: CDR1 LGHNA and CDR2 YSLEER. This CDR3 has 14 amino acids. The CDR3 region is CASSQARWWQPQHF. The CDR3 DNA sequence: TGCGCCAGCAGCCAAGCCCGTTGGTGGCAGCCCCAGCATTTT.

The chain couples TRBV30 to TRBJ1-1; TRBD1 aligns across 8 bases. Germline CDR1 is GTSNPN and CDR2 is SVGIG (reference sequence). The CDR3 runs to 15 residues. V lost 1 base, J lost 2 bases, and 6 bases stayed unmatched. In nucleotides, the CDR3 is TGTGCCTGGAGTGCCTTGGACAGGGATAACACTGAAGCTTTCTTT. Translating gives CAWSALDRDNTEAFF.

The genes are TRBV12-3 or TRBV12-4 and TRBJ1-5, with a possible D match to TRBD1 (5 bases). The V end was cut by 3 bases, the J end by 7 bases, with 10 bases between. This CDR3 region has 13 residues. The chain's CDR3 is CASSFDSAQPQHF. Written as DNA, the CDR3 is TGTGCCAGCAGTTTCGACAGCGCGCAGCCCCAGCATTTT.

This chain joins TRBV5-1 and TRBJ1-1, with TRBD1 matching 11 bases. This CDR3 spans 18 amino acids. Trimming took 0 bases from V and 0 from J; bases not matched to a gene: 7. Per the germline V gene, CDR1 is SGHRS and CDR2 is YFSETQ. Here the CDR3 DNA reads TGCGCCAGCAGCTTGGGGGACAGGGGGATCCCAGTGAACACTGAAGCTTTCTTT. Translating gives CASSLGDRGIPVNTEAFF.

This chain joins TRBV6-5 and TRBJ1-1; D might be TRBD1 (5 bases). CDR1 is MNHEY and CDR2 is SVGAGI in the germline V gene. V lost 4 bases and J lost 0, with 15 bases in between. There are 16 residues in the CDR3. The CDR3 loop is CASSSPEGRVNTEAFF. DNA of the CDR3: TGTGCCAGCAGTTCCCCCGAAGGCAGGGTGAACACTGAAGCTTTCTTT.

This rearrangement joins TRBV6-6 to TRBJ2-3, with D unclear. The CDR3 consists of 15 residues. Germline V lookup: CDR1 MNHNY, CDR2 SVGAGI (reference sequence). The ends were cut back, 0 bases at V and 0 bases at J, with 7 bases in the middle. The CDR3 loop is CASSYSSFSTDTQYF. The CDR3 nucleotides read TGTGCCAGCAGTTACTCGAGTTTCAGCACAGATACGCAGTATTTT.

This chain connects TRBV27 to TRBJ2-2; D uncertain. The CDR3 totals 14 residues. V was shortened by 2 bases and J by 7 bases, with 11 bases between the two germline ends. Per germline, CDR1 MNHEY and CDR2 SMNVEV (reference sequence). CDR3 region: CASSLNRVFGELFF. The CDR3 bases are TGTGCCAGCAGTTTAAATAGGGTTTTCGGGGAGCTGTTTTTT.

This clone was seen once. Other DNA sequences within the sample encode an identical CDR3. This sequence joins TRBV9 and TRBJ2-1; a possible D gene is TRBD1 (5 bases). V lost 0 bases, J lost 1 base, and 8 bases lay in between. CDR1 SGDLS and CDR2 YYNGEE come from the germline V gene. This CDR3 has 15 amino acids. The DNA for the CDR3 is TGTGCCAGCAGCGTAGAAGGGGTTTCCTACAATGAGCAGTTCTTC. Its translation: CASSVEGVSYNEQFF.

V is TRBV6-5 and J is TRBJ1-1; D gene unclear. The CDR3 covers 13 residues. Trimming took 2 bases from V and 7 from J, leaving 11 bases between them. Germline assignment: CDR1 MNHEY and CDR2 SVGAGI. CDR3 loop: CASSYRPTNEAFF. CDR3 in DNA: TGTGCCAGCAGTTACCGACCGACGAATGAAGCTTTCTTT.

The count of this clone is one. The chain employs TRBV7-2 and TRBJ2-3; 9 nucleotides line up with TRBD2. V was clipped by 1 base and J by 4 bases; unmatched bases: 9. This CDR3 contains 17 residues. The germline V gene encodes CDR1 SGHTA and CDR2 FQGNSA. CDR3 protein: CASSLVSGRTSADTQYF. The DNA for the CDR3 is TGTGCCAGCAGCTTAGTTTCCGGGAGGACTAGCGCAGATACGCAGTATTTT.